These T cell receptor beta chains were read from a single sample in a study of blood T cells in healthy people across ages. In TCRdb, the 5' RACE reads were re-called with MiXCR into one record per CDR3 protein. The table shows 800,000 or so distinct CDR3 sequences, with approximately 25% occurring only once. This sample was shared with a second study, whose subject was T cells of mothers and their children.

What was sequenced was blood. The source is a boy aged 5-17 years in good health. The CDR3 runs from the conserved cysteine through the conserved F or W. A D gene is named only where the DNA matches it firmly. Expanded clones are given a class, and other clones once, few, many or no size at all.

TRBJ2-7,many,TRBV5-6,.,CASSLVADSYEQYF,TGTGCCAGCAGCTTGGTAGCGGACTCCTACGAGCAGTACTTC
TRBJ2-1,.,TRBV20-1,.,CSVGTLKEQFF,TGCAGTGTCGGGACTTTGAAGGAGCAGTTCTTC
TRBJ2-5,.,TRBV9,TRBD2,CASSFAMGEGQETQYF,TGTGCCAGCAGCTTCGCAATGGGGGAGGGACAAGAGACCCAGTACTTC
TRBJ2-5,few,TRBV20-1,.,CSLYGGDEETQYF,TGCAGTCTCTATGGAGGGGACGAAGAGACCCAGTACTTC
TRBJ2-1,.,TRBV19,.,CASSMGHPSSYNEQFF,TGTGCCAGTAGTATGGGTCACCCATCCTCCTACAATGAGCAGTTCTTC
TRBJ1-1,.,TRBV12-5,.,CASGPGLENTVAFF,TGTGCTAGTGGGCCCGGACTGGAGAACACTGTAGCTTTCTTT
TRBJ1-2,.,TRBV4-1,.,CASSQSPDPGENYGYTF,TGCGCCAGCAGCCAATCCCCGGACCCGGGCGAAAACTATGGCTACACCTTC
TRBJ2-1,few,TRBV5-3,TRBD2,CARSVHRLAGVNEQFF,TGTGCCAGAAGCGTGCATCGCCTAGCGGGAGTGAATGAGCAGTTCTTC
TRBJ2-7,few,TRBV21-1,.,CASSAVYIHEQYF,TGTGCCAGCAGCGCCGTCTACATCCACGAGCAGTACTTC
TRBJ1-1,few,TRBV5-1,TRBD1,CASTGTGVWTEAFF,TGCGCCAGCACGGGGACAGGGGTTTGGACTGAAGCTTTCTTT
TRBJ2-4,.,TRBV7-9,.,CASSVSTLAKNIQYF,TGTGCCAGCAGCGTCTCGACCTTAGCCAAAAACATTCAGTACTTC
TRBJ2-5,.,TRBV29-1,.,CSVSLYQEIQYF,TGCAGCGTTTCTTTGTACCAAGAGATCCAGTACTTC
TRBJ2-1,.,TRBV28,.,CASSSIVSSYNEQFF,TGTGCCAGCAGTTCTATAGTAAGTTCCTACAATGAGCAGTTCTTC
TRBJ1-4,few,TRBV7-9,TRBD1,CASSLGTGPEKLFF,TGTGCCAGCAGCTTAGGGACAGGACCTGAAAAACTGTTTTTT
TRBJ2-5,few,TRBV7-9,.,CASSLAQGGPRETQYF,TGTGCCAGCAGCCTAGCGCAGGGGGGTCCCAGGGAGACCCAGTACTTC
TRBJ1-4,.,TRBV6-5,.,CASSYSKKLGTTNEKLFF,TGTGCCAGCAGTTACTCGAAGAAGCTTGGCACAACTAATGAAAAACTGTTTTTT
TRBJ2-4,few,TRBV9,.,CASSVETGSIQYF,TGTGCCAGCAGCGTAGAAACAGGGAGCATTCAGTACTTC